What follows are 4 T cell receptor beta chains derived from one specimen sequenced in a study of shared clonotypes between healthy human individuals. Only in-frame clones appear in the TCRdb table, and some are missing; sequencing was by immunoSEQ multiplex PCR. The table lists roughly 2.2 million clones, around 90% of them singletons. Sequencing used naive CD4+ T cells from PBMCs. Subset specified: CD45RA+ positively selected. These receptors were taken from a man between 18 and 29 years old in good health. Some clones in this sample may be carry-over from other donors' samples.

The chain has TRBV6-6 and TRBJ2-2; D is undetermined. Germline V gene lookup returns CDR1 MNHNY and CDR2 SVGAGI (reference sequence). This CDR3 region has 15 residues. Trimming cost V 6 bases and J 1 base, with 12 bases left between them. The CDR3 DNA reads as TGTGCCAGCAGGTCCTTAGCAGGGAACACCGGGGAGCTGTTTTTT. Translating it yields CASRSLAGNTGELFF.

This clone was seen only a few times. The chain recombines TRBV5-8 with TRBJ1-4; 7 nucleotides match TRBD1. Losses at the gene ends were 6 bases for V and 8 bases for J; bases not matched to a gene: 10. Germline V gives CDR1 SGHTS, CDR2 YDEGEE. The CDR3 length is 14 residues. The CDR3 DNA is TGTGCCAGCAACCGACAGGGAATGGAGGAAAAACTGTTTTTT. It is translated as CASNRQGMEEKLFF.

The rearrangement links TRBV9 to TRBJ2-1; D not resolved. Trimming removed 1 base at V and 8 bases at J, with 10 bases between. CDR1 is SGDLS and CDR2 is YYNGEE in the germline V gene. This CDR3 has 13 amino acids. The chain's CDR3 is CASSVSLWDEQFF. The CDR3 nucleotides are TGTGCCAGCAGCGTAAGCCTGTGGGATGAGCAGTTCTTC.

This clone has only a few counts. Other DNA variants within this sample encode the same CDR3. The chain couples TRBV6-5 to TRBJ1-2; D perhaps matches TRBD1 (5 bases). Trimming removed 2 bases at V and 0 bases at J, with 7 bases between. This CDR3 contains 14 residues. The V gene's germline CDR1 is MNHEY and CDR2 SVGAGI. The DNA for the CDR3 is TGTGCCAGCAGTTACGACAGAGCTAACTATGGCTACACCTTC. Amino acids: CASSYDRANYGYTF.